Below, 5 T cell receptor beta chains from the same sample are listed, as sequenced in a study of PD-1 blockade in mismatch repair-deficient tumors. The method was immunoSEQ multiplex PCR; TCRdb's version includes in-frame clones alone and lacks a portion of them. The repertoire has some 100,000 clones, about 79% of them found once; the top ten carry around 5.8%. The sample here was peripheral blood, taken roughly 36 weeks after starting pembrolizumab. The receptors originated from an adult with mismatch repair-deficient cancer.

V gene TRBV30 combines with J gene TRBJ2-1; maybe TRBD2 (5 bases). CDR3 length equals 11 residues. CDR1 is GTSNPN, CDR2 SVGIG, per germline (reference sequence). The V end was cut by 2 bases, the J end by 6 bases, with 5 bases between. The CDR3, as DNA: TGTGCCTGGAGTAGCGGCAATGAGCAGTTCTTC. As protein: CAWSSGNEQFF. The entire variable domain, with the rest obtained from reference TRBV30 and TRBJ2-1, is as follows: SQTIHQWPATLVQPVGSPLSLECTVEGTSNPNLYWYRQAAGRGLQLLFYSVGIGQISSEVPQNLSASRPQDRQFILSSKKLLLSDSGFYLCAWSSGNEQFFGPGTRLTVL.

This clone was counted once. The chain employs TRBV28 and TRBJ1-1; 7 nucleotides align to TRBD1. Germline V gives CDR1 MDHEN, CDR2 SYDVKM. Trimming took 7 bases from V and 1 from J; bases not matched to a gene: 6. The length of the CDR3 is 14 residues. The CDR3 DNA is TGTGCCAGCAAGGGGGCGCGGGCGAACACTGAAGCTTTCTTT. Protein: CASKGARANTEAFF.

This chain links TRBV6-1 with TRBJ2-5; D unresolved. Per germline, CDR1 MNHNS and CDR2 SASEGT. The CDR3 is made up of 15 amino acids. Trimming removed 3 bases at V and 2 bases at J, with 13 bases between. The CDR3 loop reads CASSDEAVIQETQYF. CDR3 sequence (DNA): TGTGCCAGCAGTGACGAGGCAGTAATACAAGAGACCCAGTACTTC.

The chain uses TRBV13 and TRBJ1-2, with D uncertain. CDR1 and CDR2 from the germline V gene are PRHDT and FYEKMQ (reference sequence). The CDR3 runs to 16 residues. Trimming took 1 base from V and 1 from J, leaving 13 bases between them. The CDR3 loop is CASSLEEQNFNYGYTF. CDR3 DNA sequence: TGTGCCAGCAGCTTAGAGGAACAGAACTTTAACTATGGCTACACCTTC. Full variable domain (outside the CDR3, taken from reference TRBV13 and TRBJ1-2): AAGVIQSPRHLIKEKRETATLKCYPIPRHDTVYWYQQGPGQDPQFLISFYEKMQSDKGSIPDRFSAQQFSDYHSELNMSSLELGDSALYFCASSLEEQNFNYGYTFGSGTRLTVV.

This clone occurred a few times. The rearrangement joins TRBV10-3 to TRBJ2-7, with D perhaps TRBD1 (7 bases). The V and J ends lost 0 bases and 4 bases respectively, with 13 bases between them. Germline assignment: CDR1 ENHRY and CDR2 SYGVKD. The CDR3 contains 15 residues. CDR3 sequence: CAISESGGQWYEQYF. The CDR3 region has the DNA TGTGCCATCAGTGAGTCGGGGGGACAGTGGTACGAGCAGTACTTC.